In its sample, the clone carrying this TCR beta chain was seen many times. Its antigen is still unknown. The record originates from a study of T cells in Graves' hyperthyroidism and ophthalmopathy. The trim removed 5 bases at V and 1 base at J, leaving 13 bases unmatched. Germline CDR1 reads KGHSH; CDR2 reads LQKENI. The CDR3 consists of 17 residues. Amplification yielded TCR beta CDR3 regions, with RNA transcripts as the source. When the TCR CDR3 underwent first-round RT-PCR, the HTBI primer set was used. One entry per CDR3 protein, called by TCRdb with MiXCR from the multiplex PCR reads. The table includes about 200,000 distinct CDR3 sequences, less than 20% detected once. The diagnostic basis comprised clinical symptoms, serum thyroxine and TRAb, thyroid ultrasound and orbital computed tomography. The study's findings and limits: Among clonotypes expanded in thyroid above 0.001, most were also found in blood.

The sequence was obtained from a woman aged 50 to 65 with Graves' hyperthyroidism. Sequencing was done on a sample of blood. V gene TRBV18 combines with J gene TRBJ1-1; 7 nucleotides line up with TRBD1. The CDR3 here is CASSAITGARGNTEAFF. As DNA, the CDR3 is TGTGCCAGCTCAGCAATCACAGGGGCGCGGGGGAACACTGAAGCTTTCTTT.